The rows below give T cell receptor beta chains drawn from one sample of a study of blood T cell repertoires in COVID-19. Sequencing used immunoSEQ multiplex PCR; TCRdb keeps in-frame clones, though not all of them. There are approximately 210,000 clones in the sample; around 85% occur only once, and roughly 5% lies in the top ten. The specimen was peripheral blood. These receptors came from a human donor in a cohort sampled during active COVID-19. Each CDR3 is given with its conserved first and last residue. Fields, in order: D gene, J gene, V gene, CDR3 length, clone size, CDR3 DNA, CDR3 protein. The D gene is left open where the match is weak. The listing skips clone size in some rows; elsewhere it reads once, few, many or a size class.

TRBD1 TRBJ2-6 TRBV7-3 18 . TGTGCCAGCAGCCTGACAGGGGGGCGGATCTCTGGGGCCAACGTCCTGACTTTC CASSLTGGRISGANVLTF
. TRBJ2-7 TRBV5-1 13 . TGCGCCAGCAGCTTGCGTCAGGGCCACGAGCAGTACTTC CASSLRQGHEQYF
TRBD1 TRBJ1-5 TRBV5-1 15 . TGCGCCAGCAGCTCAGATCCAGGGGGGAGCCAGCCCCAGCATTTT CASSSDPGGSQPQHF
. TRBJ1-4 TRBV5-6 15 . TGTGCCAGCAGCGTGGCAGGGGCAACTAATGAAAAACTGTTTTTT CASSVAGATNEKLFF
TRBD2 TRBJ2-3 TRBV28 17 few TGTGCCAGCAGTTTAGGGACCGGGACTAGCCTATATGATACGCAGTATTTT CASSLGTGTSLYDTQYF
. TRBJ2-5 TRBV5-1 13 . TGCGCCAGCAGCCCGGGGTCCCGAGAGACCCAGTACTTC CASSPGSRETQYF
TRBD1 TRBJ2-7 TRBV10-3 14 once TGTGCCATCAGTGAGTATGGGACAGGGGGCGAGCAGTACTTC CAISEYGTGGEQYF
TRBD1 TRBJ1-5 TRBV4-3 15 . TGCGCCAGCAGCCAAGATTGGACAGGGAACCAGCCCCAGCATTTT CASSQDWTGNQPQHF
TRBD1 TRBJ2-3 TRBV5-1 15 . TGCGCCAGCAGCCTTCGAGGGACAGGGGAAGATACGCAGTATTTT CASSLRGTGEDTQYF
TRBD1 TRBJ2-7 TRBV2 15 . TGTGCCAGCAGACGCAACTATGACAGGGTCTACGAGCAGTACTTC CASRRNYDRVYEQYF
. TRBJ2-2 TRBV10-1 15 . TGCGCTCAGGGCGCGAGGAGCCCAGGGACCGGGGAGCTGTTTTTT CAQGARSPGTGELFF
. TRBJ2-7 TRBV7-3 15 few TGTGCCAGCAGCTTAACGGGGACTCCCTCCTACGAGCAGTACTTC CASSLTGTPSYEQYF
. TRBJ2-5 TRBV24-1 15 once TGTGCCACCAGTGATCCGCGGACTCGGCAAGAGACCCAGTACTTC CATSDPRTRQETQYF
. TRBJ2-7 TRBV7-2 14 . TGTGCCAGCAGCTTAGCCCCAGGATCCTACGAGCAGTACTTC CASSLAPGSYEQYF
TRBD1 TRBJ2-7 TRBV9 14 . TGTGCCAGCAGCCCCGGGACAGGTGGTGGGGAGCAGTACTTC CASSPGTGGGEQYF
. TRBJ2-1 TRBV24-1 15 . TGTGCCACCAGTGATCCTAGGACAGCGAGGGGTGAGCAGTTCTTC CATSDPRTARGEQFF
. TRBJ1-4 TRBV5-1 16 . TGCGCCAGCAGCCCCCGACAGGCTGGAACTAATGAAAAACTGTTTTTT CASSPRQAGTNEKLFF
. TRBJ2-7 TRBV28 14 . TGTGCCAGCAGTTTCAGGGCTAAGAACTACGAGCAGTACTTC CASSFRAKNYEQYF
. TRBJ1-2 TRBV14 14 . TGTGCCAGCAGCCGAGCCCCTACTAACTATGGCTACACCTTC CASSRAPTNYGYTF
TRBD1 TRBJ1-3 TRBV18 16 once TGTGCCAGCTCATTAGAAGGACAGGTCTCTGGAAACACCATATATTTT CASSLEGQVSGNTIYF
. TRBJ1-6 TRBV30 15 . TGTGCCTGGAGTGTAATTAGACAGGCTTATTCACCCCTCCACTTT CAWSVIRQAYSPLHF
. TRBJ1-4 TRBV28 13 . TGTGCCAGCAGTTCTCCCCGGGAGGAAAAACTGTTTTTT CASSSPREEKLFF
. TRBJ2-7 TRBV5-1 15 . TGCGCCAGCAGCTTAATGGGGGCAGTCTCCTACGAGCAGTACTTC CASSLMGAVSYEQYF
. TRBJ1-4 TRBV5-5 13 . TGTGCCAGCAGCTTGACAGGAGAGGAAAAACTGTTTTTT CASSLTGEEKLFF
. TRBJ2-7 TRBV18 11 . TGTGCCAGCTCACCGAGGGCGAAGCAGTACTTC CASSPRAKQYF
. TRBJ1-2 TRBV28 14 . TGTGCCAGCACCCGAACAGGGTTGGACTATGGCTACACCTTC CASTRTGLDYGYTF
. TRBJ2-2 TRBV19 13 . TGTGCCAGTGGGCAGATTTACACCGGGGAGCTGTTTTTT CASGQIYTGELFF
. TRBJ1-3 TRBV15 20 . TGTGCCACCAGCAGAGATTGGGGCTCCTGGGACATCGAATCTGGAAACACCATATATTTT CATSRDWGSWDIESGNTIYF
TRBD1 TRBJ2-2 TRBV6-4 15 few TGTGCCAGCAGTGCCGGGACAGGTCCCTCCGGGGAGCTGTTTTTT CASSAGTGPSGELFF
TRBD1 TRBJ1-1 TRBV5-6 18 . TGTGCCAGCAACCCGAGCTATGGGACAGGGAAGCGGTACACTGAAGCTTTCTTT CASNPSYGTGKRYTEAFF
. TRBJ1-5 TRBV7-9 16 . TGTGCCAGCAGCTTACGGGGAGGGGGGGGCAATCAGCCCCAGCATTTT CASSLRGGGGNQPQHF
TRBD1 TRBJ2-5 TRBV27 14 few TGTGCCAGCAGTGACAGGGGGCCCGGGGAGACCCAGTACTTC CASSDRGPGETQYF
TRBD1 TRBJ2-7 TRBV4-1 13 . TGCGCCAGCAGCCCTCGGACAGGCTACGAGCAGTACTTC CASSPRTGYEQYF
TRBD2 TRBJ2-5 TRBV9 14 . TGTGCCAGCAGCGTACCGGGAGGTAAAGAGACCCAGTACTTC CASSVPGGKETQYF
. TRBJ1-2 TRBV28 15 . TGTGCCAGCAGTGCTCAGGCGACCTTCAACTATGGCTACACCTTC CASSAQATFNYGYTF
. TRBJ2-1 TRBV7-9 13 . TGTGCCGGCGGACGCGGGTCCTACAATGAGCAGTTCTTC CAGGRGSYNEQFF
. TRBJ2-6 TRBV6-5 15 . TGTGCCAGCAGATCTACTATCTCCGGGGCCAACGTCCTGACTTTC CASRSTISGANVLTF
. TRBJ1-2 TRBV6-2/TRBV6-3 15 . TGTGCCAGCAGCTCCACGAACAGAAGACGTTATGGCTACACCTTC CASSSTNRRRYGYTF
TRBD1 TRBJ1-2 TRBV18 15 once TGTGCCAGCTCACCACCGGGGACAGGGAACTATGGCTACACCTTC CASSPPGTGNYGYTF
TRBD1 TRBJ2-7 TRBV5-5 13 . TGTGCCAGCTTCAAGGACAGGGGGTACGAGCAGTACTTC CASFKDRGYEQYF